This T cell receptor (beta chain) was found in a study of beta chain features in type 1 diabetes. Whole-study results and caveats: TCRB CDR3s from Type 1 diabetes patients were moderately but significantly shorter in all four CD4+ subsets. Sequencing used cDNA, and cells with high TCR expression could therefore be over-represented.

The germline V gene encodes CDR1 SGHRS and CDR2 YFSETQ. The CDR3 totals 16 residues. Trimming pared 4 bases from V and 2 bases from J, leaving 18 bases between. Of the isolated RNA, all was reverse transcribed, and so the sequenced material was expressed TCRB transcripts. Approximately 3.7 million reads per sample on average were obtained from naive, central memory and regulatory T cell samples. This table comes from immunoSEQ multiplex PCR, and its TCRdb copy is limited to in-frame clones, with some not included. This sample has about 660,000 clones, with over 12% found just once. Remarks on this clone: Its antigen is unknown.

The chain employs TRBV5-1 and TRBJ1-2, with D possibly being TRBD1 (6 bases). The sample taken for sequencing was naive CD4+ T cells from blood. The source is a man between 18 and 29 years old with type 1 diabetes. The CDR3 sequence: CASSPTGTPTNYGYTF. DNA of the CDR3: TGCGCCAGCAGCCCGACCGGGACACCCACCAACTATGGCTACACCTTC.